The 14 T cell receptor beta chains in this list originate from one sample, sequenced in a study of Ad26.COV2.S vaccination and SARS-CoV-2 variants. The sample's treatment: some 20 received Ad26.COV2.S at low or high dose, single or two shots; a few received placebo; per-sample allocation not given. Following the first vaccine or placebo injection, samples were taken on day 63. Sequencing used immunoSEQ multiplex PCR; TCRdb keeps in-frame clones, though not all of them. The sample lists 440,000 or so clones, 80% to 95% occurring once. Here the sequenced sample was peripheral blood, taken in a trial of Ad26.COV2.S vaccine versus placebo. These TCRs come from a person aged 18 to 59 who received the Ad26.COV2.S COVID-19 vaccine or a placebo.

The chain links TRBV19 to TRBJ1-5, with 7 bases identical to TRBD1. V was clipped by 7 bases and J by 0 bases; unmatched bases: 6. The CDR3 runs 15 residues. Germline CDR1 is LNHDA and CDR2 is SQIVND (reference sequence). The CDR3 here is CASKDREYSNQPQHF. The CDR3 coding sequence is TGTGCCAGTAAAGACAGGGAATATAGCAATCAGCCCCAGCATTTT.

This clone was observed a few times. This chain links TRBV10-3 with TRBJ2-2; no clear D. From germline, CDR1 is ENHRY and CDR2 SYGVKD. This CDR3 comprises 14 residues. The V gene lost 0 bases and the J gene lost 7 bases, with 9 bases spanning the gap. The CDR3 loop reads CAISESSADGELFF. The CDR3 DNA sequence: TGTGCCATCAGTGAGTCCTCGGCTGACGGGGAGCTGTTTTTT.

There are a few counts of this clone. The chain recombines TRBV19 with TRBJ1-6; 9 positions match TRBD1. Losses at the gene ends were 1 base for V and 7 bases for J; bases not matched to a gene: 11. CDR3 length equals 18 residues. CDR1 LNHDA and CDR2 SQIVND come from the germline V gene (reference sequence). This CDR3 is CASSIGGTGSHRNSPLHF. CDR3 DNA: TGTGCCAGTAGTATAGGAGGGACAGGGTCACACCGGAATTCACCCCTCCACTTT.

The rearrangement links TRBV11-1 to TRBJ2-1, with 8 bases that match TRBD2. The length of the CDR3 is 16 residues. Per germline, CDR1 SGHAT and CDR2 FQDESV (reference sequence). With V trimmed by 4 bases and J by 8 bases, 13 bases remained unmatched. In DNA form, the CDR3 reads TGTGCCAGCAGCTCGTACGCAGCGGGAGAGGGAGATGAGCAGTTCTTC. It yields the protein CASSSYAAGEGDEQFF.

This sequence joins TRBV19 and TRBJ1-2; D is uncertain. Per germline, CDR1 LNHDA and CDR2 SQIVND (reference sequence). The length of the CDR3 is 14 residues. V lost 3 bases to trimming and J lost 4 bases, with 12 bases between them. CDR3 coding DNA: TGTGCCAGTAGTATCGGAAGGACTCTCTATGGCTACACCTTC. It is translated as CASSIGRTLYGYTF.

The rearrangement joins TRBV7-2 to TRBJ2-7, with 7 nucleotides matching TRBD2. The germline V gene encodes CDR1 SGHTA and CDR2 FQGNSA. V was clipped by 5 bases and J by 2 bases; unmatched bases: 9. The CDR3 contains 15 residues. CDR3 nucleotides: TGTGCCAGCAGCCTAGAGCGGGGTTCGACCTACGAGCAGTACTTC. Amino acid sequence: CASSLERGSTYEQYF.

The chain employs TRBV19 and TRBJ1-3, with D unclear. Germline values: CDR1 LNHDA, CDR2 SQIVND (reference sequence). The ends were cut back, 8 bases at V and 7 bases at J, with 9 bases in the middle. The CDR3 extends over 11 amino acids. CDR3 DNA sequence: TGTGCCAGTGGGTTTTGGAACACCATATATTTT. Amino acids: CASGFWNTIYF.

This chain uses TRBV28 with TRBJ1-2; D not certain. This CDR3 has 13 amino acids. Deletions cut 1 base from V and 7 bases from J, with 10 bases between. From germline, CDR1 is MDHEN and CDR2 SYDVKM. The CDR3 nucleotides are TGTGCCAGCAGTTTATCGGTCCCCCCTGGCTACACCTTC. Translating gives CASSLSVPPGYTF.

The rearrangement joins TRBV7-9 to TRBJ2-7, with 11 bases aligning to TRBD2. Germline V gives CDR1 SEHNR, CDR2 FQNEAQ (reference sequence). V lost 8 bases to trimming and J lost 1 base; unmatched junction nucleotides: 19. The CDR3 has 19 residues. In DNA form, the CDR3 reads TGTGCCAGCTCCCGACTAGCGGGACATGGGTGGGGAGGGTCCTACGAGCAGTACTTC. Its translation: CASSRLAGHGWGGSYEQYF.

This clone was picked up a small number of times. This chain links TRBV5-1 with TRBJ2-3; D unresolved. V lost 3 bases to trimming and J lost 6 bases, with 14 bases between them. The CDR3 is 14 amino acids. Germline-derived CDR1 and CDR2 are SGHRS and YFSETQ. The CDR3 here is CASSSARWGDTQYF. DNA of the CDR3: TGCGCCAGCAGCTCTGCGCGTTGGGGTGATACGCAGTATTTT.

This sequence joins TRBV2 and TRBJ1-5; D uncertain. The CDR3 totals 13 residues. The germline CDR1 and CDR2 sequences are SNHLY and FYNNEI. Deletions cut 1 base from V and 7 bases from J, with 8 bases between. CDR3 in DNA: TGTGCCAGCAGTGAAGGGGGTCGGCAGCCCCAGCATTTT. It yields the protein CASSEGGRQPQHF.

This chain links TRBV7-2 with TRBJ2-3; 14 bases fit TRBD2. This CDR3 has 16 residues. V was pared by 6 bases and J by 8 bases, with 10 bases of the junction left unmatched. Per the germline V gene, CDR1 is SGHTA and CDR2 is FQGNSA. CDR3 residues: CASRPGTSGSGGTQYF. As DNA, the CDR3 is TGTGCCAGCAGACCCGGGACTAGCGGGAGTGGCGGTACGCAGTATTTT.

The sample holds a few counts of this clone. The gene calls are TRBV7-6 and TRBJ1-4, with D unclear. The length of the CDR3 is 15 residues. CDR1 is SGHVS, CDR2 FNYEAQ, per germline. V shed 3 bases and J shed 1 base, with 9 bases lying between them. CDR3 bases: TGTGCCAGCAGCTTTGGGCGGCTAACTAATGAAAAACTGTTTTTT. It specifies CASSFGRLTNEKLFF.

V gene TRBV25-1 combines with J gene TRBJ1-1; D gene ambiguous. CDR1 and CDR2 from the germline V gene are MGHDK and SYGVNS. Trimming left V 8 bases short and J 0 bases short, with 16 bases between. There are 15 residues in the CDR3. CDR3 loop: CASGNGPPMNTEAFF. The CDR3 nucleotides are TGTGCCAGCGGAAACGGACCGCCCATGAACACTGAAGCTTTCTTT.